What follows is one T cell receptor beta chain and its context. The data stem from a study of control samples from healthy donors and cancer patients. Produced via immunoSEQ multiplex PCR; TCRdb's table is partial and in-frame only. The sample shows about 160,000 clones, around nine tenths of them seen only once. The ends were cut back, 6 bases at V and 3 bases at J, with 9 bases in the middle. Germline V gene data show CDR1 as MDHEN and CDR2 as SYDVKM. The CDR3 loop spans 13 amino acids. The sequenced material came from blood. The receptor comes from a man aged 25-40 years in good health. The chain joins TRBV28 to TRBJ1-3; D possibly corresponds to TRBD1 (5 bases). As DNA, the CDR3 is TGTGCCAGCAGGGAGGGGAATGGAAACACCATATATTTT. It is translated as CASREGNGNTIYF.